This TCR beta chain emerged from a study of control samples from healthy donors and cancer patients (TCRdb year 2020). The receptor library was made with the immunoSEQ multiplex PCR assay. The table comes from immuneACCESS by way of TCRdb, which keeps in-frame sequences with V and J called. Part of the clones is missing from these tables; in studies checked, under half for an unresolved V gene and the rest for unknown reasons. This sample holds around 200,000 clones; 90% to 95% were observed only once. The biggest ten clones account for approximately 1.5% of the sample. A note on this clone: Which antigen it targets is not known. Base qualities were left out, and no much larger clone turns up one base away. The sample has other DNA sequences that encode this CDR3 too.

The sequence derives from a woman in her twenties or thirties in good health. Sequenced input: blood.

The CDR3 sequence is CASSYGATNEKLFF. The DNA reads as follows: TGTGCCAGCAGTTACGGAGCAACTAATGAAAAACTGTTTTTT. In this chain, TRBV6-5 is recombined with TRBJ1-4; too little of a D gene remains to name it. V and J are truncated by 2 bases and 0 bases respectively, leaving an intervening sequence of 4 bases. CDR1 and CDR2, per the germline V gene, are MNHEY and SVGAGI. From its cysteine to its phenylalanine, the CDR3 spans 14 amino acids. The only DNA kept is the CDR3, 42 bases in frame from the first base.